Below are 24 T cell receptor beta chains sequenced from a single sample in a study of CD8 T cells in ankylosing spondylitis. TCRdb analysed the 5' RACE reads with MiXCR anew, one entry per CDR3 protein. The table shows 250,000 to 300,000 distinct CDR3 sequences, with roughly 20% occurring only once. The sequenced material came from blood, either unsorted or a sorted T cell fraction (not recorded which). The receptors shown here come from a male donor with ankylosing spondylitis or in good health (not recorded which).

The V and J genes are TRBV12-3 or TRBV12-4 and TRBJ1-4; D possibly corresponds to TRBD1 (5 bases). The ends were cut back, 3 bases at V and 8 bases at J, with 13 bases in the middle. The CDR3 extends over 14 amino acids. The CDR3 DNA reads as TGTGCCAGCAGTTTGCGGCAGGGTGGCGAAAAACTGTTTTTT. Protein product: CASSLRQGGEKLFF.

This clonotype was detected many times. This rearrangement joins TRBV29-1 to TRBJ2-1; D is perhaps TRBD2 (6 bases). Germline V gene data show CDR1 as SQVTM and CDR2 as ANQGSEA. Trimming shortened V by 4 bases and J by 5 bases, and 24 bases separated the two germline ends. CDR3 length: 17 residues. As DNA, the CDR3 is TGCAGCGTTGTGGGGATTGACAACGTTATAGCGGACAATGAGCAGTTCTTC. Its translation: CSVVGIDNVIADNEQFF.

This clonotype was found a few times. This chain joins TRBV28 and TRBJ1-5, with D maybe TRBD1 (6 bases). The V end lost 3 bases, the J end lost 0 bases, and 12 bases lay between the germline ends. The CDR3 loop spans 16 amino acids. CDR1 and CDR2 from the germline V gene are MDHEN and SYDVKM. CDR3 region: CASSFLGGFSNQPQHF. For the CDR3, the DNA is TGTGCCAGCAGTTTTCTCGGGGGCTTTAGCAATCAGCCCCAGCATTTT.

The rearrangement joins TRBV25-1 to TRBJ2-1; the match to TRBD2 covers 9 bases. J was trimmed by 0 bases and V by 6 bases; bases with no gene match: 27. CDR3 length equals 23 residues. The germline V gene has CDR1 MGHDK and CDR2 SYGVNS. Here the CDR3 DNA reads TGTGCCAGCAGCAACGGGACTTCACAGTTGGGTGGACTAGCGAGATCCTCCTACAATGAGCAGTTCTTC. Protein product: CASSNGTSQLGGLARSSYNEQFF.

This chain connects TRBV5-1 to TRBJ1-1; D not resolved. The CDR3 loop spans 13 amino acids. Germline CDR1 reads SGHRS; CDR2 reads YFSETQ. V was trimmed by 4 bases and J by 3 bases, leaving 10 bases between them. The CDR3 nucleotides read TGCGCCAGCAGCCAGGCCCAGGACACTGAAGCTTTCTTT. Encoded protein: CASSQAQDTEAFF.

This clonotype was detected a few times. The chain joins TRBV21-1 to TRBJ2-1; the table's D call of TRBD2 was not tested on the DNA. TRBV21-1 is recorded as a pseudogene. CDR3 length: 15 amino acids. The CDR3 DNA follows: TGTGCCAGCAGCAAAGTTGAGGGGACTGACAATGAGCAGTTCTTC. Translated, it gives CASSKVEGTDNEQFF.

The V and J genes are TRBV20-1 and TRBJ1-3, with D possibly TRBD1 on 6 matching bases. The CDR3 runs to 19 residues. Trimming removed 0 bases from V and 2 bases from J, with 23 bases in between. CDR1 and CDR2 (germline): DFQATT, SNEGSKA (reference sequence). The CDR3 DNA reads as TGCAGTGCTAGAGATCGGGGCAGGGGAGAGTATTATCCTGGAAACACCATATATTTT. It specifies CSARDRGRGEYYPGNTIYF.

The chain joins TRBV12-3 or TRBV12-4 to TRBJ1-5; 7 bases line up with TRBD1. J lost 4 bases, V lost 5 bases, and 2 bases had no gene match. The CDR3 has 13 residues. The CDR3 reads CASSQGENQPQHF. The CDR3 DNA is TGTGCCAGCAGTCAGGGGGAGAATCAGCCCCAGCATTTT.

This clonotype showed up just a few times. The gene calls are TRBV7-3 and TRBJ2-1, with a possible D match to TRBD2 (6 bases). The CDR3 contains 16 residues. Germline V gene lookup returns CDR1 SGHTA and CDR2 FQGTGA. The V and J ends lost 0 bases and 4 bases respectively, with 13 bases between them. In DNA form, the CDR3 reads TGTGCCAGCAGCTTAACCCACGGGGGTGGGTACAATGAGCAGTTCTTC. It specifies CASSLTHGGGYNEQFF.

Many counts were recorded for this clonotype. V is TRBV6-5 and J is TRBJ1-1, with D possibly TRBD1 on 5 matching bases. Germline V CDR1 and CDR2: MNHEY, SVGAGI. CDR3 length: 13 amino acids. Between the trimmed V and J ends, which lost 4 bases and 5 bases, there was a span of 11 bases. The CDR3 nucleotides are TGTGCCAGCAGTTCGCAGGGAGGGACTGAAGCTTTCTTT. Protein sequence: CASSSQGGTEAFF.

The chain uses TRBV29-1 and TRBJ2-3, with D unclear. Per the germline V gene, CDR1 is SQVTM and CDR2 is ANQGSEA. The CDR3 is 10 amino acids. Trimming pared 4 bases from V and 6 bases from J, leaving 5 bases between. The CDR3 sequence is CSVVRDTQYF. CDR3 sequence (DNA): TGCAGCGTTGTTCGGGATACGCAGTATTTT.

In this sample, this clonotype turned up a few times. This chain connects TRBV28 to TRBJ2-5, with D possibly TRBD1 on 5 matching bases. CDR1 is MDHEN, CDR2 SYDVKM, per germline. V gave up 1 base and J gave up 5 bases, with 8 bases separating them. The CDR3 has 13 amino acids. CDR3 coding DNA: TGTGCCAGCAGTTTATTAGGGGTGGAGACCCAGTACTTC. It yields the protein CASSLLGVETQYF.

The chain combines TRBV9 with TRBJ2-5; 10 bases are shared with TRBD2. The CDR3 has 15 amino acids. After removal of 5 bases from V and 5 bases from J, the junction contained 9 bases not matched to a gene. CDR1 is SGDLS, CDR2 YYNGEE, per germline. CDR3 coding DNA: TGTGCCAGCAGTACAGCGGGAGGGTCCCGGGAGACCCAGTACTTC. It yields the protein CASSTAGGSRETQYF.

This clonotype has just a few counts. The CDR3 loop is CASSPSAGYNEQFF. The CDR3 DNA sequence: TGCGCCAGCAGTCCTAGCGCAGGGTACAATGAGCAGTTCTTC. The V call is TRBV5-1, the J call TRBJ2-1; tentatively, D is TRBD2 (6 bases). V shed 5 bases and J shed 4 bases, with 13 bases lying between them. The CDR3 is 14 residues long. Looked up from germline, CDR1 is SGHRS and CDR2 is YFSETQ.

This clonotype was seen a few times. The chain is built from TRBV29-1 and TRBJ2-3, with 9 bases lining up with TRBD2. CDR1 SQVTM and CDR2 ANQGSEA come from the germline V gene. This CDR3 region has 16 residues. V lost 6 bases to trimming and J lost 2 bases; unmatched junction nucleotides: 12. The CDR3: CSVLPSSGGSTDTQYF. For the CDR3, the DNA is TGCAGCGTGCTGCCGTCGAGCGGGGGGTCCACAGATACGCAGTATTTT.

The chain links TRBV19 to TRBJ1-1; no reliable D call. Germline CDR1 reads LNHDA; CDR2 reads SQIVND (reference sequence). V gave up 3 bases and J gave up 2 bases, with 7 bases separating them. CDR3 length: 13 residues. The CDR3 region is CASSISPNTEAFF. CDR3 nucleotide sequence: TGTGCCAGTAGTATTAGCCCCAACACTGAAGCTTTCTTT.

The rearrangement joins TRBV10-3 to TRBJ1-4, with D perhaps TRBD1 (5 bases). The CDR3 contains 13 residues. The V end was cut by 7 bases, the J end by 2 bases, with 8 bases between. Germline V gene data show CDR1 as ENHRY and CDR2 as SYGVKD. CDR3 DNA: TGTGCCATCAAGGCAGGGACTAATGAAAAACTGTTTTTT. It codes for CAIKAGTNEKLFF.

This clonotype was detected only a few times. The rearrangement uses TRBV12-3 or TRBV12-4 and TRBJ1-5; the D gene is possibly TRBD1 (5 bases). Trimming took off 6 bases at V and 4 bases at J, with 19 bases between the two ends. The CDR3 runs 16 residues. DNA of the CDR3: TGTGCCAGCAGCTCCCGGGGGTCAGGGTCGAATCAGCCCCAGCATTTT. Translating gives CASSSRGSGSNQPQHF.

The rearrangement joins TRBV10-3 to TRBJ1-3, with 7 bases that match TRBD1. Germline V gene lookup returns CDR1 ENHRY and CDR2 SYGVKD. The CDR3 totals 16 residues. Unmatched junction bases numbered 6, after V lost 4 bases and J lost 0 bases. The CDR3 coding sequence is TGTGCCATCAGTGGGCCGACAGGGCCCTCTGGAAACACCATATATTTT. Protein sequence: CAISGPTGPSGNTIYF.

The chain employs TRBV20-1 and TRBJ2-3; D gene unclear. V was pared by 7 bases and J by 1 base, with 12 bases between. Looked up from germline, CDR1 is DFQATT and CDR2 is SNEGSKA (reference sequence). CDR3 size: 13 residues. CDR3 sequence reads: CSGTEAGTDTQYF. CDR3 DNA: TGCAGTGGAACAGAGGCTGGCACAGATACGCAGTATTTT.

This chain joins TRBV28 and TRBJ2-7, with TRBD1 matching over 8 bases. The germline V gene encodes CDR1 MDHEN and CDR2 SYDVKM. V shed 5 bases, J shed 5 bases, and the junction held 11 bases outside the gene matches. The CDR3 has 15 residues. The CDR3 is CASSASGQVPHEQYV. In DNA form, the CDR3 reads TGTGCCAGCAGTGCATCGGGACAGGTCCCCCACGAGCAGTACGTC.

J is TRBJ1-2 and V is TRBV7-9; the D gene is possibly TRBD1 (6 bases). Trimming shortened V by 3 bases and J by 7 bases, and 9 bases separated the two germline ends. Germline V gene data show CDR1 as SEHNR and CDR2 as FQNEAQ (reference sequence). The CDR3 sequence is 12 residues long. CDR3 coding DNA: TGTGCCAGCAGCTTTCACAGGGCTGGCTACACCTTC. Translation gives CASSFHRAGYTF. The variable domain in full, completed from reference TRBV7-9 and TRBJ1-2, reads DTGVSQNPRHKITKRGQNVTFRCDPISEHNRLYWYRQTLGQGPEFLTYFQNEAQLEKSRLLSDRFSAERPKGSFSTLEIQRTEQGDSAMYLCASSFHRAGYTFGSGTRLTVV.

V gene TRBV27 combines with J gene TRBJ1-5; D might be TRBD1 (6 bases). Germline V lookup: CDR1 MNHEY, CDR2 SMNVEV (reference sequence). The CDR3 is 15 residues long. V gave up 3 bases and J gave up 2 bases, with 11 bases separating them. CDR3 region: CASSLVGGGNQPQHF. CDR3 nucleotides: TGTGCCAGCAGTTTGGTAGGGGGAGGCAATCAGCCCCAGCATTTT.

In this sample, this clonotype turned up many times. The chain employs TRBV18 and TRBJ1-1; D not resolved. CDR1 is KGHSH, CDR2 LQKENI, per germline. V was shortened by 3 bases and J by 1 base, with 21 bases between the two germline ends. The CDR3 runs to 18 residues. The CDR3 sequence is CASSPTNGVAGGNTEAFF. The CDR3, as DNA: TGTGCCAGCTCACCCACCAACGGAGTGGCGGGCGGGAACACTGAAGCTTTCTTT.